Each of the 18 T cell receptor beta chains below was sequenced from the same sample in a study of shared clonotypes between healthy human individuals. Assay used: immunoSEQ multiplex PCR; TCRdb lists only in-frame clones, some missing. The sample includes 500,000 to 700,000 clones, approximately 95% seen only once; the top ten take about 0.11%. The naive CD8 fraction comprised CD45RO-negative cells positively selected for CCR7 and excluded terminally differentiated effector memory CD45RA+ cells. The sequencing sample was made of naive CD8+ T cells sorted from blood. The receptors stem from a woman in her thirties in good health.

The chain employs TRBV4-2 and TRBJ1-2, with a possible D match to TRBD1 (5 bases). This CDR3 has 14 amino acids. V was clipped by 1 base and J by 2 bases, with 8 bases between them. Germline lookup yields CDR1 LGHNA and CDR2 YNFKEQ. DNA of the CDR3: TGTGCCAGCAGCCAAGGGACATTGAACTATGGCTACACCTTC. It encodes CASSQGTLNYGYTF.

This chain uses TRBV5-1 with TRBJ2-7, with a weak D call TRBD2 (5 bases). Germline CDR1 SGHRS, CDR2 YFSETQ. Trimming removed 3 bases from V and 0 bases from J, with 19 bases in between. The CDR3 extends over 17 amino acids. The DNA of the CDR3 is TGCGCCAGCAGCTACGATAGACTAAGCGAGAGCTCCTACGAGCAGTACTTC. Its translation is CASSYDRLSESSYEQYF.

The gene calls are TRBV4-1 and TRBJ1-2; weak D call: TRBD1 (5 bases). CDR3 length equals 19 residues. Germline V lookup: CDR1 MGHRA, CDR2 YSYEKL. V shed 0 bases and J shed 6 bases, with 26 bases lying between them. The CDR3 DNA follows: TGCGCCAGCAGCCAAGACCCCCTTCGAAGACCAGGGAGCAAGGATGGCTACACCTTC. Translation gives CASSQDPLRRPGSKDGYTF.

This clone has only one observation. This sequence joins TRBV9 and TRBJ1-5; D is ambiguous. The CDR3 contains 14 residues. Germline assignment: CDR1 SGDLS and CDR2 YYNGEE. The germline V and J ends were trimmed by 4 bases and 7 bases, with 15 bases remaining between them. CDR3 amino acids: CASSPSGNDQPQHF. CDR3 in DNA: TGTGCCAGCAGCCCCTCGGGGAACGACCAGCCCCAGCATTTT.

The CDR3 reads CASSSHAGTEQFF. DNA of the CDR3: TGTGCCAGCAGCTCCCATGCCGGGACAGAGCAGTTCTTC. V is TRBV11-3 and J is TRBJ2-1, with a possible D match to TRBD1 (6 bases). The CDR3 is 13 amino acids. V was pared by 4 bases and J by 10 bases, with 14 bases between. Germline CDR1 and CDR2: SGHNT and YENEEA.

The CDR3 loop is CASSGPGQDNTF. As DNA, the CDR3 is TGTGCCAGTAGTGGACCGGGACAGGACAACACCTTC. The genes are TRBV19 and TRBJ1-2; 8 bases map to TRBD1. Trimming removed 5 bases from V and 12 bases from J; junction bases left unmatched: 8. Germline V gene sequence: CDR1 LNHDA, CDR2 SQIVND (reference sequence). The CDR3 runs 12 residues.

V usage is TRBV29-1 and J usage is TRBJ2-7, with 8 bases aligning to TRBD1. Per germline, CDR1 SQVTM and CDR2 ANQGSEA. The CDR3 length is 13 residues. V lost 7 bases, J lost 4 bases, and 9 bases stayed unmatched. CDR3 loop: CSASGGQGYEQYF. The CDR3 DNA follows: TGCAGCGCCTCCGGAGGACAGGGTTACGAGCAGTACTTC.

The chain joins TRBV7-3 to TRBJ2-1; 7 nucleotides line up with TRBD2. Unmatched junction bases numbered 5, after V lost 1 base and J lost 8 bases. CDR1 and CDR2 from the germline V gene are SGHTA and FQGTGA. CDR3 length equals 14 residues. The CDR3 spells CASSLIGGGDEQFF. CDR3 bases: TGTGCCAGCAGCTTAATTGGGGGAGGGGATGAGCAGTTCTTC. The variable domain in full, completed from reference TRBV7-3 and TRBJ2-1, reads GAGVSQTPSNKVTEKGKYVELRCDPISGHTALYWYRQSLGQGPEFLIYFQGTGAADDSGLPNDRFFAVRPEGSVSTLKIQRTERGDSAVYLCASSLIGGGDEQFFGPGTRLTVL.

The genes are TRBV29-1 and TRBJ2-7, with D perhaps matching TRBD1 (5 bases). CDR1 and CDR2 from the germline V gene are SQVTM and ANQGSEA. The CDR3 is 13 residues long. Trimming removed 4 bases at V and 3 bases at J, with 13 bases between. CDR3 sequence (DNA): TGCAGCGTTGCTGGACAAAGACACTACGAGCAGTACTTC. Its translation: CSVAGQRHYEQYF.

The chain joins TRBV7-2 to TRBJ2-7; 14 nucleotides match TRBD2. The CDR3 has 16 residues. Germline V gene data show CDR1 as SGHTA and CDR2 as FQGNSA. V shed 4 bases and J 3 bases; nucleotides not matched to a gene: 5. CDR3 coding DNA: TGTGCCAGCAGCTCCGAGGGACTAGCGGGAGTCTACGAGCAGTACTTC. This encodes CASSSEGLAGVYEQYF.

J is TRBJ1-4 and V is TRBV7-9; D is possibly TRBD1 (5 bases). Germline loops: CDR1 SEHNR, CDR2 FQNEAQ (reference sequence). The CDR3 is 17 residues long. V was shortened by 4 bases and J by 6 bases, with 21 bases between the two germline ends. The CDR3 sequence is CASSSPKSRAGYEKLFF. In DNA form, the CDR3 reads TGTGCCAGCAGCTCTCCAAAATCCAGGGCCGGGTATGAAAAACTGTTTTTT.

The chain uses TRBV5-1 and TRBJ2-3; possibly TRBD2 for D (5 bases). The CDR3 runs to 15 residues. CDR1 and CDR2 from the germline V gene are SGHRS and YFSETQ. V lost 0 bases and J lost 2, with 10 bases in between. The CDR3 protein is CASSLEGLYTDTQYF. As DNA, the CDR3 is TGCGCCAGCAGCTTGGAAGGACTGTACACAGATACGCAGTATTTT.

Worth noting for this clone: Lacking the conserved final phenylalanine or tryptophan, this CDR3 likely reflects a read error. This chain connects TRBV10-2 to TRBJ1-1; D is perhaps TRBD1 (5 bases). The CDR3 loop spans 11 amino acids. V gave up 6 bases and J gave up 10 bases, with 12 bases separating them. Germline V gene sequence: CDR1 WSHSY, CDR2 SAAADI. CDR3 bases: TGCGCCAGCAGGACTGGGGGGGGAGCTTTCCTT. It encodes CASRTGGGAFL.

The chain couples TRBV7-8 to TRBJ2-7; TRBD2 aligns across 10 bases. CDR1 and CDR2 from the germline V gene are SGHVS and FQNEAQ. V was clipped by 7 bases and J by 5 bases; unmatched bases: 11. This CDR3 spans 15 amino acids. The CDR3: CASIQNLAGAHEQYF. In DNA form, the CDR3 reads TGTGCCAGCATCCAAAATCTAGCGGGAGCTCACGAGCAGTACTTC.

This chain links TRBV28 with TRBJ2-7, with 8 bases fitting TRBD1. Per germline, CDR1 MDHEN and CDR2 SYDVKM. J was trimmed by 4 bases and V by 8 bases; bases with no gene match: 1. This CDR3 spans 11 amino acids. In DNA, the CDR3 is TGTGCCAGCCACAGGGGGTACGAGCAGTACTTC. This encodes CASHRGYEQYF.

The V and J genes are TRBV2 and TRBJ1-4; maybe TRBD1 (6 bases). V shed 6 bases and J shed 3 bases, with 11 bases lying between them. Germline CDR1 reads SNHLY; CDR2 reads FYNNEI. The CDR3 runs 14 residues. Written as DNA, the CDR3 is TGTGCCAGCAGACAGGGAAGGCCTAATGAAAAACTGTTTTTT. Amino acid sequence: CASRQGRPNEKLFF. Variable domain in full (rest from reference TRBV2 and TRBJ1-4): EPEVTQTPSHQVTQMGQEVILRCVPISNHLYFYWYRQILGQKVEFLVSFYNNEISEKSEIFDDQFSVERPDGSNFTLKIRSTKLEDSAMYFCASRQGRPNEKLFFGSGTQLSVL.

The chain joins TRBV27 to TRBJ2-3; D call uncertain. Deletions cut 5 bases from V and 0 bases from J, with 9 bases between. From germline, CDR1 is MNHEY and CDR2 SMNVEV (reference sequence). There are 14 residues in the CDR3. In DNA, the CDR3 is TGTGCCAGCAGTATTACAGAAAGCACAGATACGCAGTATTTT. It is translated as CASSITESTDTQYF.

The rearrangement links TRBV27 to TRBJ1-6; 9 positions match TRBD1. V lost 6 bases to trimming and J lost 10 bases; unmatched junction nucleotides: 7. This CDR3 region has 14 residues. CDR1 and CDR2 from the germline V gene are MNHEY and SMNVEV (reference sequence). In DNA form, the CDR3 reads TGTGCCAGCAGCTTAGGGACAGGGAGGTCACCCCTCCACTTT. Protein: CASSLGTGRSPLHF.